Below, 3 T cell receptor beta chains from the same sample are listed, as sequenced in a study of T cell responses to AZD1222 COVID-19 vaccine. The protocol was immunoSEQ multiplex PCR, while the TCRdb copy is restricted to in-frame clones and leaves out a portion. The repertoire holds some 100,000 clones, with more than 70% as singletons. This specimen was peripheral blood, taken 28 days after the second AZD1222 dose. Every receptor here comes from an adult who received the AZD1222 COVID-19 vaccine.

The chain joins TRBV18 to TRBJ1-1; 7 nucleotides agree with TRBD1. The CDR3 contains 14 residues. CDR1 is KGHSH and CDR2 is LQKENI in the germline V gene. Losses at the gene ends were 8 bases for V and 1 base for J; bases not matched to a gene: 7. CDR3 in DNA: TGTGCCAGCGCGCCGGGACAGAGGAACACTGAAGCTTTCTTT. Protein sequence: CASAPGQRNTEAFF.

J is TRBJ1-2 and V is TRBV3-1 (or the pseudogene TRBV3-2), with D uncertain. Deletions cut 0 bases from V and 5 bases from J, with 16 bases between. Per the germline V gene, CDR1 is LGHDT and CDR2 is YNNKEL (reference sequence). The CDR3 has 16 residues. The CDR3, as DNA: TGTGCCAGCAGCCAAGAGGGCAGAAGAATGAGGTATGGCTACACCTTC. It yields the protein CASSQEGRRMRYGYTF.

The gene calls are TRBV7-9 and TRBJ1-1, with a tentative D call TRBD1 (6 bases). The CDR3 is 15 residues long. Per the germline V gene, CDR1 is SEHNR and CDR2 is FQNEAQ (reference sequence). V was shortened by 5 bases and J by 1 base, with 14 bases between the two germline ends. CDR3 in DNA: TGTGCCAGCAGCCAGGACAGAGCGGCGAACACTGAAGCTTTCTTT. Translation gives CASSQDRAANTEAFF.